This is a list of T cell receptor beta chains from one sample in a study of neurological immune-mediated disorders. TCRdb itself ran the 5' RACE reads through MiXCR, one entry per CDR3 protein. The sample lists 40,000 or so distinct CDR3 sequences, about 2.3% occurring once. The sample consisted of PBMCs. The receptor set was obtained from a man under 40 with multiple sclerosis. Each CDR3 is given with its conserved first and last residue. D genes are given only for firm matches. Some rows mark clone size as missing; the rest say once, few, many or name a class of expanded clone.

>.|TRBJ1-5|many|TRBV20-1
TGCAGTGCTAGAGCTCAGGGGCATCAGCCCCAGCATTTT
CSARAQGHQPQHF
>.|TRBJ2-7|many|TRBV12-3/TRBV12-4
TGTGCCAGCAGTTACTCAGACTCTTCTTCCTACGAGCAGTACTTC
CASSYSDSSSYEQYF
>.|TRBJ1-4|many|TRBV7-9
TGTGCCAGCAGCCTTAATGAAAAACTGTTTTTT
CASSLNEKLFF
>.|TRBJ2-7|many|TRBV27
TGTGCCAGCAGTTTCGACCTCGACGGCTACGAGCAGTACTTC
CASSFDLDGYEQYF
>.|TRBJ1-1|many|TRBV28
TGTGCCAGCAGTTACCTTAAAGGGCTTTCGAACACTGAAGCTTTCTTT
CASSYLKGLSNTEAFF
>TRBD2|TRBJ2-3|many|TRBV6-1
TGTGCCAGCAGTGAACTAGCGGGGGGGCCAGATACGCAGTATTTT
CASSELAGGPDTQYF
>TRBD2|TRBJ2-7|.|TRBV6-1
TGTGCCAGCAGTGAGTCGGGGGGACCCTACGAGCAGTACTTC
CASSESGGPYEQYF
>.|TRBJ1-1|.|TRBV28
TGTGCCAGCAGCACCCGCCTCCGTAGAATGAACACTGAAGCTTTCTTT
CASSTRLRRMNTEAFF
>.|TRBJ1-2|many|TRBV3-1
TGTGCCAGCAGCCAAGATCTTGTTCCTTTTGGCTACACCTTC
CASSQDLVPFGYTF
>.|TRBJ2-5|many|TRBV20-1
TGCAGTGCCCCAGTTTTCCAAGAGACCCAGTACTTC
CSAPVFQETQYF
>TRBD2|TRBJ2-5|many|TRBV15
TGTGCCACCAGCAGAGACGGAATAGCGGGGGTCCAAGAGACCCAGTACTTC
CATSRDGIAGVQETQYF
>.|TRBJ2-1|many|TRBV20-1
TGCAGTGCTAGAGGGGGACAACAGAGCTCCTACAATGAGCAGTTCTTC
CSARGGQQSSYNEQFF